This T cell receptor beta chain came from a study of blood T cell repertoires in COVID-19. Study as a whole: Samples taken during acute and convalescent COVID-19 were collected in the United States, Italy and Spain. T cells, B-cell-depleted T cells, or PBMCs supplied cDNA or gDNA.

V dropped 5 bases and J dropped 10; count of bases not matched to a gene: 11. The CDR3 runs 15 residues. Germline V gene sequence: CDR1 LNHDA, CDR2 SQIVND (reference sequence). In the original processing: Reference gene primer amplification gave nucleated cell count estimates. Generated by immunoSEQ multiplex PCR, the TCRdb table keeps only in-frame clones and is missing some. The V and J calls and clone size are taken from that table; D and trimming were inferred from the DNA. The table lists about 120,000 clones, around 80% of them singletons. This TCR was sampled from a woman of 80 years or more with acute or convalescent COVID-19. V gene TRBV19 combines with J gene TRBJ2-1, with TRBD2 matching 10 bases. Input material: peripheral blood. CDR3 DNA: TGTGCCAGTAGTTCACAAGCGGGAGGGCCTCTGGAGCAGTTCTTC. It translates to CASSSQAGGPLEQFF.